This T cell receptor beta chain originates from a study of cytomegalovirus exposure and HLA in healthy donors. Trimming removed 5 bases at V and 1 base at J, with 19 bases between. CDR3 length equals 17 residues. The germline V gene encodes CDR1 SGHVS and CDR2 FQNEAQ. The data were produced by immunoSEQ multiplex PCR, yet TCRdb's version contains in-frame clones alone and is incomplete. The table lists roughly 49,000 clones, over 85% of them singletons. This receptor was identified in a woman between 18 and 29 years old in good health and CMV-seropositive. V usage is TRBV7-8 and J usage is TRBJ2-3; no reliable D call. The specimen was PBMCs. In DNA form, the CDR3 reads TGTGCCAGCAGCCCGTCAGATTTGGGCAGGCGCACAGATACGCAGTATTTT. Encoded protein: CASSPSDLGRRTDTQYF.